The 28 T cell receptor beta chains listed next were all sequenced from one sample in a study of blood T cell repertoires in COVID-19. Assay: immunoSEQ multiplex PCR; the TCRdb copy retains only in-frame clones and omits some. The sample consists of roughly 42,000 clones, more than 90% of them appearing once. The sample taken for sequencing was peripheral blood. The receptors derive from a man aged 50 or older with COVID-19, enrolled during active disease.

The V call is TRBV29-1, the J call TRBJ1-2; unclear D gene. Germline CDR1 is SQVTM and CDR2 is ANQGSEA. Trimming stripped 3 bases from V and 2 bases from J, with 13 bases between. The CDR3 has 14 residues. The CDR3: CSVDDYGSNYGYTF. The CDR3 region has the DNA TGCAGCGTTGATGACTACGGCTCCAACTATGGCTACACCTTC.

The rearrangement links TRBV3-1 (or the pseudogene TRBV3-2) to TRBJ2-5; TRBD2 matches 7 bases. CDR1 LGHDT and CDR2 YNNKEL come from the germline V gene (reference sequence). Trimming removed 4 bases from V and 6 bases from J; junction bases left unmatched: 11. This CDR3 has 15 residues. In nucleotides, the CDR3 is TGTGCCAGCAGCCCCCCTGGGGGAGGGTGGAAGACCCAGTACTTC. It encodes CASSPPGGGWKTQYF.

The V gene is TRBV10-3, the J gene TRBJ2-3; possible D gene TRBD2, 6 bases. Germline CDR1 and CDR2: ENHRY and SYGVKD. V lost 3 bases and J lost 0, with 13 bases in between. This CDR3 has 16 residues. As DNA, the CDR3 is TGTGCCATCAGTGAAGGCGGGGCCGAAAGCACAGATACGCAGTATTTT. Protein sequence: CAISEGGAESTDTQYF.

The CDR3 DNA is TGCGCCAGCAGCCCCGGGACTAGCTACACAGATACGCAGTATTTT. Protein: CASSPGTSYTDTQYF. The chain joins TRBV5-1 to TRBJ2-3; 9 bases match TRBD2. Per the germline V gene, CDR1 is SGHRS and CDR2 is YFSETQ. The CDR3 contains 15 residues. V was clipped by 4 bases and J by 2 bases; unmatched bases: 5.

This clone is a singleton in its sample. The chain couples TRBV18 to TRBJ1-2, with 9 bases matching TRBD1. This CDR3 region has 15 residues. Germline V gene data show CDR1 as KGHSH and CDR2 as LQKENI. With V trimmed by 2 bases and J by 6 bases, 7 bases remained unmatched. The CDR3 DNA is TGTGCCAGCTCACCAAGTAACCGGGACAGGGATGGCTACACCTTC. It codes for CASSPSNRDRDGYTF. Together with reference TRBV18 and TRBJ1-2, the CDR3 gives the full variable domain: NAGVMQNPRHLVRRRGQEARLRCSPMKGHSHVYWYRQLPEEGLKFMVYLQKENIIDESGMPKERFSAEFPKEGPSILRIQQVVRGDSAAYFCASSPSNRDRDGYTFGSGTRLTVV.

V is TRBV30 and J is TRBJ2-5; 8 positions match TRBD1. The V gene's germline CDR1 is GTSNPN and CDR2 SVGIG (reference sequence). This CDR3 region has 14 residues. J lost 2 bases, V lost 1 base, and 3 bases had no gene match. CDR3 sequence: CAWSADRGQETQYF. CDR3 nucleotides: TGTGCCTGGAGTGCAGACAGGGGACAAGAGACCCAGTACTTC.

The rearrangement links TRBV19 to TRBJ1-5; 9 nucleotides match TRBD1. Germline CDR1 and CDR2: LNHDA and SQIVND (reference sequence). Germline trimming cut 7 bases from V and 7 bases from J; bases unmatched to any gene: 14. The length of the CDR3 is 16 residues. This CDR3 reads CASTTGGAGLFQPQHF. Here the CDR3 DNA reads TGTGCCAGTACTACAGGGGGCGCGGGGTTGTTCCAGCCCCAGCATTTT. Using reference TRBV19 and TRBJ1-5 for the parts outside the CDR3, the full variable domain is DGGITQSPKYLFRKEGQNVTLSCEQNLNHDAMYWYRQDPGQGLRLIYYSQIVNDFQKGDIAEGYSVSREKKESFPLTVTSAQKNPTAFYLCASTTGGAGLFQPQHFGDGTRLSIL.

This clone was found a few times. The chain uses TRBV5-1 and TRBJ2-7, with 14 bases matching TRBD2. Germline V gene data show CDR1 as SGHRS and CDR2 as YFSETQ. J was trimmed by 5 bases and V by 4 bases; bases with no gene match: 17. The CDR3 length is 19 residues. In DNA form, the CDR3 reads TGCGCCAGCAGCCGAAAGGGACTAGCGGGAGCTGGAACTCTCGACGAGCAGTACTTC. This codes for CASSRKGLAGAGTLDEQYF.

This clone has just one count. The chain combines TRBV27 with TRBJ2-5; 11 positions agree with TRBD2. The CDR3 covers 14 residues. With V trimmed by 6 bases and J by 7 bases, 7 bases remained unmatched. Germline V gene lookup returns CDR1 MNHEY and CDR2 SMNVEV (reference sequence). The CDR3 coding sequence is TGTGCCAGCAGACTAGCGGGAGCGCCGGGGACCCAGTACTTC. Protein product: CASRLAGAPGTQYF.

This clone was picked up a small number of times. The genes are TRBV5-1 and TRBJ2-7, with D possibly being TRBD1 (5 bases). V gave up 0 bases and J gave up 0 bases, with 10 bases separating them. CDR1 is SGHRS and CDR2 is YFSETQ in the germline V gene. The CDR3 consists of 15 residues. CDR3 bases: TGCGCCAGCAGCTTGGGACAGTATGCCTCCTACGAGCAGTACTTC. The encoded protein is CASSLGQYASYEQYF.

The V gene is TRBV15, the J gene TRBJ2-6; a weak D match, TRBD1 (6 bases). V was shortened by 0 bases and J by 0 bases, with 6 bases between the two germline ends. The CDR3 spans 16 residues. Germline lookup yields CDR1 LNHNV and CDR2 YYDKDF (reference sequence). The CDR3 region has the DNA TGTGCCACCAGCAGAGAACAGGGCTCTGGGGCCAACGTCCTGACTTTC. Translation: CATSREQGSGANVLTF.

The V gene is TRBV29-1, the J gene TRBJ1-2; D perhaps matches TRBD1 (6 bases). This CDR3 contains 12 residues. From germline, CDR1 is SQVTM and CDR2 ANQGSEA. The V end was cut by 4 bases, the J end by 2 bases, with 8 bases between. The CDR3 DNA is TGCAGCGTTGCAGGGGCCAACTATGGCTACACCTTC. This sequence encodes CSVAGANYGYTF. The whole variable domain, remainder taken from reference TRBV29-1 and TRBJ1-2, is SAVISQKPSRDICQRGTSLTIQCQVDSQVTMMFWYRQQPGQSLTLIATANQGSEATYESGFVIDKFPISRPNLTFSTLTVSNMSPEDSSIYLCSVAGANYGYTFGSGTRLTVV.

V usage is TRBV3-1 (or the pseudogene TRBV3-2) and J usage is TRBJ2-1; 11 positions agree with TRBD2. The J segment lost 6 bases and the V segment lost 4 bases, leaving 8 bases of the junction unmatched. Per the germline V gene, CDR1 is LGHDT and CDR2 is YNNKEL (reference sequence). The CDR3 is 16 residues long. The CDR3 DNA follows: TGTGCCAGCAGCCTGTTGACTAGCGGGATAGGCAATGAGCAGTTCTTC. As protein: CASSLLTSGIGNEQFF.

The chain's CDR3 is CASSYNNEQFF. In DNA, the CDR3 is TGTGCCAGCAGCTACAACAATGAGCAGTTCTTC. The V and J genes are TRBV5-6 and TRBJ2-1; D gene ambiguous. V was shortened by 3 bases and J by 5 bases, with 3 bases between the two germline ends. The CDR3 is 11 amino acids. The germline V gene encodes CDR1 SGHDT and CDR2 YYEEEE.

This chain links TRBV5-1 with TRBJ1-1, with 8 positions matching TRBD1. J lost 0 bases, V lost 0 bases, and 4 bases had no gene match. This CDR3 contains 16 residues. Germline V gene sequence: CDR1 SGHRS, CDR2 YFSETQ. This CDR3 is CASSLGTGRMNTEAFF. The CDR3 region has the DNA TGCGCCAGCAGCTTGGGGACAGGGCGGATGAACACTGAAGCTTTCTTT.

This clone was detected once. The rearrangement links TRBV6-1 to TRBJ1-5, with 9 bases aligning to TRBD1. From germline, CDR1 is MNHNS and CDR2 SASEGT. The CDR3 has 18 amino acids. After removal of 0 bases from V and 5 bases from J, the junction contained 11 bases not matched to a gene. CDR3 nucleotides: TGTGCCAGCAGTGAAGCAGTAACAGGGGGCCTTACTTATCAGCCCCAGCATTTT. It translates to CASSEAVTGGLTYQPQHF.

V gene TRBV13 combines with J gene TRBJ1-4, with 11 positions matching TRBD1. The J segment lost 3 bases and the V segment lost 5 bases, leaving 5 bases of the junction unmatched. Per germline, CDR1 PRHDT and CDR2 FYEKMQ (reference sequence). The CDR3 covers 16 residues. In DNA, the CDR3 is TGTGCCAGCAGCGGCCGGGACAGGGGGGCTAATGAAAAACTGTTTTTT. It encodes CASSGRDRGANEKLFF.

The chain links TRBV7-2 to TRBJ2-4; the D gene is possibly TRBD2 (5 bases). This CDR3 has 15 amino acids. Germline V gene lookup returns CDR1 SGHTA and CDR2 FQGNSA. V dropped 6 bases and J dropped 4 bases, with 16 bases sitting between them. The CDR3 DNA reads TGTGCCAGCAGTATGCCCCTGGGCGGGAAAAACATTCAGTACTTC. This sequence encodes CASSMPLGGKNIQYF.

The chain links TRBV18 to TRBJ1-1; 8 nucleotides align to TRBD1. Germline CDR1 reads KGHSH; CDR2 reads LQKENI. This CDR3 is 14 amino acids long. V lost 3 bases and J lost 7; bases outside the gene matches: 7. CDR3 region: CASSPTGEHGEAFF. The CDR3 DNA is TGTGCCAGCTCACCGACAGGGGAGCATGGTGAAGCTTTCTTT.

V usage is TRBV15 and J usage is TRBJ2-7; the match to TRBD1 covers 8 bases. The V gene's germline CDR1 is LNHNV and CDR2 YYDKDF (reference sequence). V lost 4 bases to trimming and J lost 5 bases; unmatched junction nucleotides: 4. This CDR3 is built from 13 residues. The CDR3 reads CATSIDRGNEQYF. Written as DNA, the CDR3 is TGTGCCACCAGCATAGACAGGGGCAACGAGCAGTACTTC. The complete variable domain, with remaining parts taken from reference TRBV15 and TRBJ2-7, reads DAMVIQNPRYQVTQFGKPVTLSCSQTLNHNVMYWYQQKSSQAPKLLFHYYDKDFNNEADTPDNFQSRRPNTSFCFLDIRSPGLGDTAMYLCATSIDRGNEQYFGPGTRLTVT.

This clone was detected once. The CDR3 loop reads CASAMNTEAFF. The CDR3 nucleotides are TGTGCCAGCGCTATGAACACTGAAGCTTTCTTT. This chain connects TRBV3-1 (or the pseudogene TRBV3-2) to TRBJ1-1; D gene uncertain. CDR3 size: 11 residues. Trimming removed 8 bases from V and 0 bases from J, with 4 bases in between. Per the germline V gene, CDR1 is LGHDT and CDR2 is YNNKEL (reference sequence).

The chain recombines TRBV18 with TRBJ1-1; maybe TRBD1 (6 bases). Germline CDR1 and CDR2: KGHSH and LQKENI. The CDR3 sequence is 16 residues long. V was cut by 1 base and J by 1 base, with 13 bases left in between. The CDR3 is CASSPQEVQGNTEAFF. The CDR3 DNA reads TGTGCCAGCTCACCACAAGAGGTACAGGGGAACACTGAAGCTTTCTTT.

The V and J genes are TRBV10-3 and TRBJ2-4; TRBD1 agrees at 7 bases. The CDR3 consists of 16 residues. CDR1 is ENHRY, CDR2 SYGVKD, per germline. Germline trimming cut 5 bases from V and 0 bases from J; bases unmatched to any gene: 7. The CDR3 region is CAISSSGQLAKNIQYF. DNA for the CDR3: TGTGCCATCAGTAGTTCGGGACAGCTAGCCAAAAACATTCAGTACTTC.

The chain joins TRBV6-5 to TRBJ2-7; tentative D call: TRBD1 (5 bases). Germline-derived CDR1 and CDR2 are MNHEY and SVGAGI. The CDR3 covers 14 residues. Trimming pared 6 bases from V and 6 bases from J, leaving 18 bases between. The CDR3 nucleotides are TGTGCCAGCAGGGCAAGAGACAGACGGATCGAGCAGTACTTC. Translation: CASRARDRRIEQYF.

This chain links TRBV7-7 with TRBJ2-5; D call uncertain. CDR3 length: 14 residues. V was pared by 1 base and J by 2 bases, with 8 bases between. Germline CDR1 is SSHAT and CDR2 is FNYEAQ (reference sequence). In DNA, the CDR3 is TGTGCCAGCAGCTTAGGCCACGCGCAAGAGACCCAGTACTTC. It is translated as CASSLGHAQETQYF.

The J gene is TRBJ1-2, the V gene TRBV14; 9 bases line up with TRBD1. The CDR3 sequence is 16 residues long. With V trimmed by 0 bases and J by 2 bases, 4 bases remained unmatched. CDR1 and CDR2 (germline): SGHDN, FVKESK. The chain's CDR3 is CASSQDLGQGNYGYTF. Written as DNA, the CDR3 is TGTGCCAGCAGCCAAGATCTGGGACAGGGAAACTATGGCTACACCTTC.

The chain carries TRBV5-1 and TRBJ2-1; TRBD2 matches at 10 bases. Looked up from germline, CDR1 is SGHRS and CDR2 is YFSETQ. The trim removed 0 bases at V and 0 bases at J, leaving 3 bases unmatched. The CDR3 has 17 amino acids. The CDR3 sequence: CASSLEPSGSSYNEQFF. In DNA, the CDR3 is TGCGCCAGCAGCTTGGAACCTAGCGGGAGCTCCTACAATGAGCAGTTCTTC.

CDR3 region: CASSLRGDGPDEQFF. The CDR3 DNA sequence: TGTGCCAGCAGCTTAAGAGGCGACGGCCCCGATGAGCAGTTCTTC. J is TRBJ2-1 and V is TRBV11-3, with unresolved D. V lost 2 bases to trimming and J lost 8 bases, with 16 bases between them. CDR1 and CDR2 from the germline V gene are SGHNT and YENEEA. This CDR3 is 15 amino acids long.